The next 9 T cell receptor beta chains were all read from a single sample in a study of prognosis after radiotherapy for stage I lung cancer. By two-round multiplex PCR, the TCR beta CDR3 was amplified from genomic DNA. Every TRBV and TRBJ gene had its own specific primer in first-round PCR. From the multiplex PCR reads, TCRdb called clonotypes with MiXCR, one entry per CDR3 protein. The sample has around 15,000 distinct CDR3 sequences; about 17% are singletons. The sample was PBMCs, taken before or after stereotactic body radiation therapy (not recorded which). Receptors originate from a donor over 45 with non-small cell lung cancer.

This clonotype came up many times. The chain couples TRBV9 to TRBJ2-1; 7 nucleotides line up with TRBD2. With V trimmed by 4 bases and J by 4 bases, 8 bases remained unmatched. Germline-derived CDR1 and CDR2 are SGDLS and YYNGEE. The CDR3 runs 15 residues. The CDR3 coding sequence is TGTGCCAGCAGCTCCAGGGCGGGGGAATACAATGAGCAGTTCTTC. Its translation is CASSSRAGEYNEQFF.

This clonotype was counted many times. The chain uses TRBV6-1 and TRBJ2-3; maybe TRBD2 (6 bases). This CDR3 has 17 residues. Germline values: CDR1 MNHNS, CDR2 SASEGT. Deletions cut 2 bases from V and 0 bases from J, with 15 bases between. The chain's CDR3 is CASSETWRGASTDTQYF. CDR3 DNA: TGTGCCAGCAGTGAAACGTGGAGGGGTGCTAGCACAGATACGCAGTATTTT.

This clonotype showed up many times. The rearrangement uses TRBV4-2 and TRBJ1-6; D is undetermined. CDR3 length: 15 residues. Trimming took 0 bases from V and 5 from J, leaving 8 bases between them. In germline, CDR1 is LGHNA, CDR2 YNFKEQ. Here the CDR3 reads CASSQDPGNNSPLHF. The DNA of the CDR3 is TGTGCCAGCAGCCAAGATCCGGGAAATAATTCACCCCTCCACTTT.

This clonotype was found many times. At one end, the junction sequence differs from germline, possibly due to a read error. The rearrangement links TRBV13 to TRBJ1-1; D possibly corresponds to TRBD1 (5 bases). CDR1 and CDR2 (germline): PRHDT, FYEKMQ (reference sequence). The length of the CDR3 is 14 residues. In DNA form, the CDR3 reads TGTGCCAGCAGCTTAGAATTGGGGCCCACTGAAGCTTCCTTT. It is translated as CASSLELGPTEASF.

This clonotype was seen ten or more times. V usage is TRBV7-2 and J usage is TRBJ2-1; TRBD2 is a possible D gene (6 bases). Between the trimmed V and J ends, which lost 5 bases and 15 bases, there was a span of 14 bases. The germline V gene encodes CDR1 SGHTA and CDR2 FQGNSA. The CDR3 sequence is 11 residues long. CDR3 nucleotide sequence: TGTGCCAGCAGCCTCACTAGCCGTCCGTTCTTC. It yields the protein CASSLTSRPFF.

The chain is built from TRBV6-1 and TRBJ2-7, with TRBD2 matching 10 bases. V shed 3 bases and J 5 bases; nucleotides not matched to a gene: 7. The CDR3 has 15 residues. Germline V gene lookup returns CDR1 MNHNS and CDR2 SASEGT. CDR3 protein: CASSDASGSIDEQYF. The DNA of the CDR3 is TGTGCCAGCAGTGATGCTAGCGGGAGTATCGACGAGCAGTACTTC.

This clonotype was counted at least ten times. The V and J genes are TRBV3-1 and TRBJ2-7; TRBD2 matches at 9 bases. CDR3 size: 15 residues. V lost 0 bases and J lost 6; bases outside the gene matches: 6. The germline gives CDR1 LGHDT, CDR2 YNNKEL (reference sequence). The CDR3 coding sequence is TGTGCCAGCAGCCAAGATGCGGGGGGGGGAGCCGAGCAGTACTTC. Translating gives CASSQDAGGGAEQYF.

This clonotype was picked up many times. The chain uses TRBV13 and TRBJ2-7; tentative D call: TRBD2 (6 bases). The CDR3 runs to 14 residues. Trimming left V 5 bases short and J 2 bases short, with 13 bases between. Germline values: CDR1 PRHDT, CDR2 FYEKMQ (reference sequence). Written as DNA, the CDR3 is TGTGCCAGCAGCCAGGGACTGGAAACCTACGAGCAGTACTTC. Amino acids: CASSQGLETYEQYF.

This clonotype occurred many times. The gene calls are TRBV6-1 and TRBJ1-1; no firm D call. Trimming stripped 6 bases from V and 3 bases from J, with 14 bases between. Germline CDR1 MNHNS, CDR2 SASEGT. The CDR3 consists of 14 residues. The CDR3 DNA reads as TGTGCCAGCAGCCGTGGAAAGTTGGACACTGAAGCTTTCTTT. Residues: CASSRGKLDTEAFF.